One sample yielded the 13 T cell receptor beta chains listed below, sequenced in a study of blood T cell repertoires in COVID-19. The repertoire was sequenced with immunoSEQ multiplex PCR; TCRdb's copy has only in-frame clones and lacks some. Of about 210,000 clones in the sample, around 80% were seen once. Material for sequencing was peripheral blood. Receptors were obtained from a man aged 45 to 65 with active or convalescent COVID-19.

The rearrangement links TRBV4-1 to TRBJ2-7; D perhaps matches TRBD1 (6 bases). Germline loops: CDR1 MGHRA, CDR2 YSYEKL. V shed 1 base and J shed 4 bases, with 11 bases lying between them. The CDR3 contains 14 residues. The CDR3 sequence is CASSQVTGQYEQYF. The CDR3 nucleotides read TGCGCCAGCAGCCAAGTAACCGGACAGTACGAGCAGTACTTC.

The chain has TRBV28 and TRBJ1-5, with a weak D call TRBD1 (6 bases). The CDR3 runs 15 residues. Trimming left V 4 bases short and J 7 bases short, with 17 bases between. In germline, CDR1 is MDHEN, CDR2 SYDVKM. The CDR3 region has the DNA TGTGCCAGCAGTTCAATTGGAATGGGGGCGCAGCCCCAGCATTTT. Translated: CASSSIGMGAQPQHF. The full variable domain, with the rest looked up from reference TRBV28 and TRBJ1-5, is DVKVTQSSRYLVKRTGEKVFLECVQDMDHENMFWYRQDPGLGLRLIYFSYDVKMKEKGDIPEGYSVSREKKERFSLILESASTNQTSMYLCASSSIGMGAQPQHFGDGTRLSIL.

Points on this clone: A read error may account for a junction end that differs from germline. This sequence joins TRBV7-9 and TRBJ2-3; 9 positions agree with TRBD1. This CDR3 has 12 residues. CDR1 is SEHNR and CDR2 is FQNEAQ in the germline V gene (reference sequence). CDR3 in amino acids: CASSLARDREDF. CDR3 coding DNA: TGTGCCAGCAGCTTAGCGAGGGACAGGGAAGATTTT.

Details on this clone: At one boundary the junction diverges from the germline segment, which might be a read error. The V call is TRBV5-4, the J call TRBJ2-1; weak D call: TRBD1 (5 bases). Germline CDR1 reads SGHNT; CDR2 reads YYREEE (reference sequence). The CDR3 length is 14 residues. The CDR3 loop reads CASTEQGSYNEQFF. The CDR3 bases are TGTGCGAGCACGGAGCAGGGTTCCTACAATGAGCAGTTCTTC.

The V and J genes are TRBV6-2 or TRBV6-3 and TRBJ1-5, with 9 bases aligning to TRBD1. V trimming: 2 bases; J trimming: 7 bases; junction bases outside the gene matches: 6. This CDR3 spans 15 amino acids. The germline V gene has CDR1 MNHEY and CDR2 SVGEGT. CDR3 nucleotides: TGTGCCAGCAGTTACATGGGACAGGGAAACCAGCCCCAGCATTTT. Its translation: CASSYMGQGNQPQHF.

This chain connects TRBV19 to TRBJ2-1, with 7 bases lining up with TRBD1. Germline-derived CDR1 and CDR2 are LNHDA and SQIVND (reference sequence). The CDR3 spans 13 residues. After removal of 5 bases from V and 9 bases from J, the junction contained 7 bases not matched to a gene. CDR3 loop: CASSFQRGPEQFF. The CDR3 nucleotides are TGTGCCAGTAGTTTTCAGAGGGGGCCTGAGCAGTTCTTC.

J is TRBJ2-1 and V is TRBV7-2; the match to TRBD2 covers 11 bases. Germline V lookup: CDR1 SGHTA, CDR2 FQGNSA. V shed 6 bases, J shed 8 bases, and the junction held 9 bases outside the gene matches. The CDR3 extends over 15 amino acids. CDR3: CASSPGGLAVDEQFF. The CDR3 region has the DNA TGTGCCAGCAGTCCTGGGGGACTAGCGGTGGATGAGCAGTTCTTC.

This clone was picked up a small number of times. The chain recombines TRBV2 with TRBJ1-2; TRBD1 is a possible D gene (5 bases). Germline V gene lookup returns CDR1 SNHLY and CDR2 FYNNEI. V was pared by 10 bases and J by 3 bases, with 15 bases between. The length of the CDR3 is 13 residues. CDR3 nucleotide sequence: TGTGCCACCCGTCCAGGGAATGACTATGGCTACACCTTC. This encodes CATRPGNDYGYTF.

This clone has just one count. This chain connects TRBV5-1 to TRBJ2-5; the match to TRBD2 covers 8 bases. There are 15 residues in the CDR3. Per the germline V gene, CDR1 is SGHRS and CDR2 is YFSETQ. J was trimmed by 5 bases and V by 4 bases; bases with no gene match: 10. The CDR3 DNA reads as TGCGCCAGCAGCCCCAGGGGACTAGTGGCGGAGACCCAGTACTTC. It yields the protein CASSPRGLVAETQYF.

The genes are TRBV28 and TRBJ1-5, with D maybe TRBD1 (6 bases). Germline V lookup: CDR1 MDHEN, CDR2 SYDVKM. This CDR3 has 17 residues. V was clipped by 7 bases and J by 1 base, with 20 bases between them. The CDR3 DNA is TGTGCCAGCAACCCGCTCCTGGGGACACCCAGCAATCAGCCCCAGCATTTT. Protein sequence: CASNPLLGTPSNQPQHF.

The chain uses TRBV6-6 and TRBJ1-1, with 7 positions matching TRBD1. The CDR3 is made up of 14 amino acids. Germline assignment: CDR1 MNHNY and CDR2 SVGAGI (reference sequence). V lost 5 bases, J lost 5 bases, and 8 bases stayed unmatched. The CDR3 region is CASSTRTGGTEAFF. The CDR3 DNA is TGTGCCAGCAGTACACGGACAGGAGGGACTGAAGCTTTCTTT.

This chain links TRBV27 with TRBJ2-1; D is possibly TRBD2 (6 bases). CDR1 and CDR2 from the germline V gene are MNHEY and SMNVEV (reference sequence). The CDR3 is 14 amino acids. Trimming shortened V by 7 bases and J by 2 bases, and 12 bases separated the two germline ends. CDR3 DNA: TGTGCCAGCACCTGGGACTGGACCTACAATGAGCAGTTCTTC. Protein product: CASTWDWTYNEQFF.

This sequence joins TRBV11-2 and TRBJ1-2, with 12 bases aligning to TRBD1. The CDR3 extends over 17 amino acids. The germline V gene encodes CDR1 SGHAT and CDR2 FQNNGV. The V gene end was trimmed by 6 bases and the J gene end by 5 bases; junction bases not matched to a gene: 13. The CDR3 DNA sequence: TGTGCCAGCAGAAGAACGGGACAGGGGGCATGGGGTTATGGCTACACCTTC. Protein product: CASRRTGQGAWGYGYTF.